These T cell receptor beta chains were read from a single sample in a study of control samples from healthy donors and cancer patients. Sequenced by immunoSEQ multiplex PCR; TCRdb stores in-frame clones only, minus some. Of over 120,000 clones in the sample, 91% were seen once. The specimen was blood. The receptors here all came from a man aged 25-45 years in good health. Both conserved end residues are part of each CDR3. D genes are given only for firm matches. Not all rows give a size; the values are once, few, many and, for expanded clones, a class.

once,TRBD2,TRBV10-3,TRBJ2-1,CAISDGGGAYNEQFF,TGTGCCATCAGTGATGGGGGGGGTGCCTACAATGAGCAGTTCTTC
once,TRBD2,TRBV13,TRBJ2-1,CASSQQSAAWTSSEQFF,TGTGCCAGCAGCCAGCAGTCGGCCGCCTGGACTAGTTCTGAGCAGTTCTTC
-,-,TRBV19,TRBJ2-6,CASSSRISGANVLTF,TGTGCCAGTAGTTCAAGAATCTCTGGGGCCAACGTCCTGACTTTC
once,TRBD2,TRBV7-3,TRBJ2-5,CASSSSRMAGDETQYF,TGTGCCAGCAGCTCGTCTAGAATGGCGGGGGATGAGACCCAGTACTTC
-,TRBD1,TRBV7-8,TRBJ1-5,CASSVDRFNQPQHF,TGTGCCAGCAGCGTGGACAGGTTCAATCAGCCCCAGCATTTT
-,-,TRBV28,TRBJ1-6,CASSLEVNSYNSPLHF,TGTGCCAGCAGTCTAGAGGTCAACTCCTATAATTCACCCCTCCACTTT
-,-,TRBV4-1,TRBJ2-3,CASSQDKPYTQYF,TGCGCCAGCAGCCAAGACAAGCCGTATACGCAGTATTTT
-,-,TRBV24-1,TRBJ2-2,CATAGQSNTGELFF,TGTGCCACCGCGGGACAGTCGAACACCGGGGAGCTGTTTTTT
-,-,TRBV4-1,TRBJ2-7,CASSQEKGSGWGSSYEQYF,TGCGCCAGCAGCCAAGAAAAGGGCTCGGGTTGGGGTAGCTCCTACGAGCAGTACTTC
-,TRBD1,TRBV19,TRBJ1-2,CASIPDRGFGGYTF,TGTGCCAGTATCCCTGACAGGGGGTTTGGCGGCTACACCTTC
-,TRBD1,TRBV19,TRBJ2-2,CASSITGATGELFF,TGTGCCAGTAGTATTACAGGGGCCACCGGGGAGCTGTTTTTT
-,-,TRBV24-1,TRBJ2-7,CATSDLRGEQYF,TGTGCCACCAGTGATTTAAGGGGGGAGCAGTACTTC
-,-,TRBV7-9,TRBJ2-7,CASSSPTRQYF,TGTGCCAGCAGCTCCCCTACGAGGCAGTACTTC
-,-,TRBV4-2,TRBJ1-4,CASSQCNRPRATNEKLFF,TGTGCCAGCAGCCAATGTAATCGGCCCCGCGCAACTAATGAAAAACTGTTTTTT
few,-,TRBV9,TRBJ2-3,CASSEYAVAATDTQYF,TGTGCCAGCAGCGAGTATGCAGTAGCGGCCACAGATACGCAGTATTTT
-,TRBD1,TRBV11-2,TRBJ2-7,CASSYGQGREQYF,TGTGCCAGCAGCTACGGACAGGGGCGGGAGCAGTACTTC
-,TRBD2,TRBV19,TRBJ2-2,CASSNDPGLAGGRLNTGELFF,TGTGCCAGTAGTAACGATCCGGGACTAGCGGGGGGGAGACTGAACACCGGGGAGCTGTTTTTT
once,TRBD1,TRBV19,TRBJ2-1,CASSPSPVGTGGPNEQFF,TGTGCCAGTAGTCCAAGCCCGGTCGGGACAGGGGGGCCCAATGAGCAGTTCTTC
-,-,TRBV6-6,TRBJ2-2,CASRRTYTGELFF,TGTGCCAGCAGGCGGACTTACACCGGGGAGCTGTTTTTT
-,-,TRBV5-1,TRBJ2-1,CASSLDTGPNNEQFF,TGCGCCAGCAGCTTGGATACAGGGCCGAACAATGAGCAGTTCTTC
-,TRBD2,TRBV11-2,TRBJ2-1,CASSSTSGALEQFF,TGTGCCAGCAGCTCGACTAGCGGGGCCTTGGAGCAGTTCTTC
-,TRBD2,TRBV7-9,TRBJ2-7,CASSRLAASSYEQYF,TGTGCCAGCAGCCGACTAGCGGCGAGCTCCTACGAGCAGTACTTC
-,TRBD2,TRBV28,TRBJ2-1,CASESSGAFYNEQFF,TGTGCCAGCGAATCTAGCGGGGCCTTCTACAATGAGCAGTTCTTC
-,TRBD1,TRBV4-1,TRBJ2-7,CASSQFGTGTSYEQYF,TGCGCCAGCAGCCAATTCGGGACAGGAACCTCCTACGAGCAGTACTTC
-,TRBD1,TRBV5-1,TRBJ2-7,CASSLAFDRGTYEQYF,TGCGCCAGCAGCTTGGCTTTCGACAGGGGGACCTACGAGCAGTACTTC
-,TRBD2,TRBV3-1/TRBV3-2,TRBJ2-3,CASSQEPAGGRADTQYF,TGTGCCAGCAGCCAAGAACCCGCGGGGGGGCGGGCAGATACGCAGTATTTT
-,TRBD1,TRBV25-1,TRBJ1-4,CASSGSGRGTNEKLFF,TGTGCCAGCAGTGGCTCTGGCAGGGGGACTAATGAAAAACTGTTTTTT
-,TRBD2,TRBV4-1,TRBJ2-7,CASSQISGGAYEQYF,TGCGCCAGCAGCCAAATTAGCGGGGGGGCCTACGAGCAGTACTTC
-,-,TRBV5-1,TRBJ2-7,CASSLELDTPGEQYF,TGCGCCAGCAGCTTGGAGTTGGACACCCCAGGGGAGCAGTACTTC
once,-,TRBV12-3/TRBV12-4,TRBJ2-7,CASSSTREQYF,TGTGCCAGCAGTTCCACCAGGGAGCAGTACTTC
-,-,TRBV18,TRBJ1-2,CASSPPRGSNGYTF,TGTGCCAGCTCACCCCCCCGGGGAAGTAATGGCTACACCTTC
-,-,TRBV28,TRBJ1-6,CASTTTRLLNSPLHF,TGTGCCAGCACCACGACGCGGCTACTGAATTCACCCCTCCACTTT
-,-,TRBV28,TRBJ1-1,CASRGPGNTEAFF,TGTGCCAGCAGGGGACCGGGGAACACTGAAGCTTTCTTT
few,TRBD1,TRBV2,TRBJ1-2,CASRMTGINYGYTF,TGTGCCAGCAGGATGACAGGGATTAACTATGGCTACACCTTC
-,-,TRBV25-1,TRBJ2-1,CASSPGNEQFF,TGTGCCAGCAGTCCAGGCAATGAGCAGTTCTTC
-,TRBD2,TRBV15,TRBJ2-1,CATSRDRNSGAEQFF,TGTGCCACCAGCAGAGATCGCAATAGCGGGGCTGAGCAGTTCTTC
-,-,TRBV18,TRBJ1-5,CASSPNRLDNQPQHF,TGTGCCAGCTCACCAAACAGGCTCGACAATCAGCCCCAGCATTTT
-,-,TRBV5-6,TRBJ2-1,CASSRTRVYNEQFF,TGTGCCAGCAGCCGAACGAGGGTCTACAATGAGCAGTTCTTC
-,-,TRBV5-1,TRBJ1-1,CASSLDITGTEAFF,TGCGCCAGCAGCTTGGACATCACTGGGACTGAAGCTTTCTTT
-,TRBD2,TRBV6-6,TRBJ2-2,CASSHPQGSGALNTGELFF,TGTGCCAGCAGTCACCCCCAAGGTAGCGGGGCATTGAACACCGGGGAGCTGTTTTTT